The present T cell receptor beta chain was sequenced within a study of T cell repertoires in cytomegalovirus infection. The overall study: CMV infection together with matching HLA type was indicated by public TCR beta signatures.

From the reads, TCRdb called clonotypes with MiXCR, one entry per CDR3 protein. The sample lists 200,000 to 300,000 distinct CDR3 sequences; approximately 13% were seen once. The CDR3 contains 14 residues. Trimming shortened V by 2 bases and J by 5 bases, and 12 bases separated the two germline ends. Per the germline V gene, CDR1 is SGHTA and CDR2 is FQGNSA. There are many counts of this clonotype. Its matching antigen is unknown. Broader study findings: Ex vivo, HLA-C-restricted CMV-specific TCR beta clonotypes prevailed over the rest of the response. Cumulative public TCR beta family frequency identified carriers of CMV plus the relevant HLA.

Sequencing input: PBMCs. The chain employs TRBV7-2 and TRBJ1-1; tentative D call: TRBD1 (5 bases). This clonotype was obtained from a human donor in good health (CMV status not recorded). Some clones in this sample may be carry-over from other donors' samples. The CDR3 loop is CASSLRQPGTEAFF. The DNA of the CDR3 is TGTGCCAGCAGCTTACGACAGCCGGGGACTGAAGCTTTCTTT.